These T cell receptor beta chains were read from a single sample in a study of T cell repertoires in cytomegalovirus infection. MiXCR, applied by TCRdb to the reads, yields one record per CDR3 protein. The sample has approximately 910,000 distinct CDR3 sequences; around 30% are singletons. Their specific antigens are unknown. The sample here was cultured CD8+ T cells from PBMCs, taken from culture after CMV antigen stimulation. The receptor source for this set is a human donor in good health (CMV status not recorded). Some clones in this sample may be carry-over from other donors' samples. Both conserved end residues are part of each CDR3. Clone size is given for some rows only: seen once, a few or many times, or a class if the clone is expanded.

CASSLRTSYNEQFF	TRBJ2-1	NA	TRBV5-1
CSALPSYGYTF	TRBJ1-2	NA	TRBV20-1
CASSLEGEAEETQYF	TRBJ2-5	NA	TRBV7-2
CASSPRQGPHSYEQYF	TRBJ2-7	many	TRBV7-9
CASSLTADSYEQYF	TRBJ2-7	NA	TRBV27
CASSSFPDTQYF	TRBJ2-3	NA	TRBV7-2
CASSYTTSFDRDSNQPQHF	TRBJ1-5	NA	TRBV6-6
CASSEYLPGQSEKLFF	TRBJ1-4	NA	TRBV2
CASSFGTYFSGANVLTF	TRBJ2-6	NA	TRBV7-2
CASSFRLAGNQETQYF	TRBJ2-5	NA	TRBV7-3
CSVVGLVQETQYF	TRBJ2-5	NA	TRBV29-1
CASSQATRSTDTQYF	TRBJ2-3	many	TRBV14
CASSLARGHGYTF	TRBJ1-2	few	TRBV7-9
CASSPDRGGNQPQHF	TRBJ1-5	few	TRBV7-8
CASNLLLNLDRMKNTEAFF	TRBJ1-1	few	TRBV6-1
CASSYSLLADTQYF	TRBJ2-3	NA	TRBV6-5
CASSPTGVGSPLHF	TRBJ1-6	few	TRBV27
CASSLVAQGVRSYQPQHF	TRBJ1-5	NA	TRBV12-3/TRBV12-4
CASSLGIFNEKLFF	TRBJ1-4	NA	TRBV6-5
CSVVPPYGYTF	TRBJ1-2	NA	TRBV29-1
CASSLGAGANNEQFF	TRBJ2-1	NA	TRBV5-4
CASSQPLPGTPNTGELFF	TRBJ2-2	few	TRBV4-3
CASSSVNRANLNTEAFF	TRBJ1-1	NA	TRBV6-5
CASSHWTGPRDGYTF	TRBJ1-2	NA	TRBV5-6
CASSLAHPGTGVFTEAFF	TRBJ1-1	few	TRBV7-3
CASSATAATNEKLFF	TRBJ1-4	NA	TRBV2
CASSLRGETGYTF	TRBJ1-2	NA	TRBV11-3
CASTLDPDRSTDTQYF	TRBJ2-3	few	TRBV19
CASSYSFRQSYEQYF	TRBJ2-7	few	TRBV6-2/TRBV6-3
CASSISGYSPLHF	TRBJ1-6	few	TRBV19
CASTPWAGRRETQYF	TRBJ2-5	NA	TRBV28
CSALEDRSRGNTIYF	TRBJ1-3	NA	TRBV29-1
CASSPGQAATDTQYF	TRBJ2-3	few	TRBV5-5
CASSYGGQLYGYTF	TRBJ1-2	NA	TRBV6-2/TRBV6-3
CASSGRGQQLNTQYF	TRBJ2-3	few	TRBV6-6
CASSAGTVDPYNEQFF	TRBJ2-1	NA	TRBV9
CASSSEDWNTEAFF	TRBJ1-1	few	TRBV7-9
CVSSLMGEQGIDEQFF	TRBJ2-1	NA	TRBV7-3
CAQGTLETQYF	TRBJ2-5	few	TRBV7-9
CASSFRTTNTGELFF	TRBJ2-2	NA	TRBV5-1
CASSYSGESYGYTF	TRBJ1-2	few	TRBV6-5
CSAKVLDTLHF	TRBJ1-6	NA	TRBV20-1